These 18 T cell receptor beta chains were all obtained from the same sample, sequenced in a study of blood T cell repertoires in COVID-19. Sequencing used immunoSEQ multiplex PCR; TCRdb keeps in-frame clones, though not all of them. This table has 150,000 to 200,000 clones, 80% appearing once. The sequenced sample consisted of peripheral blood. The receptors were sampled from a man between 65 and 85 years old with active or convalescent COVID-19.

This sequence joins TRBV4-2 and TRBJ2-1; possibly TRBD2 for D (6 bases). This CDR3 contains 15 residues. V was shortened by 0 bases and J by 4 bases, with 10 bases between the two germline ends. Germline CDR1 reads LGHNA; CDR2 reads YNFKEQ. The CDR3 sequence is CASSQEPGEYNEQFF. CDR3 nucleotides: TGTGCCAGCAGCCAAGAACCGGGAGAGTACAATGAGCAGTTCTTC.

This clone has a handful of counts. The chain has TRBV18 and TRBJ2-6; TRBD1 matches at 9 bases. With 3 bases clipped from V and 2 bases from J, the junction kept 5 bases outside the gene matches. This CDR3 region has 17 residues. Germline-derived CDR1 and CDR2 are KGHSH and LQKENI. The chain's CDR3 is CASSPTGGTAGANVLTF. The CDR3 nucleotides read TGTGCCAGCTCACCTACAGGGGGCACGGCTGGGGCCAACGTCCTGACTTTC.

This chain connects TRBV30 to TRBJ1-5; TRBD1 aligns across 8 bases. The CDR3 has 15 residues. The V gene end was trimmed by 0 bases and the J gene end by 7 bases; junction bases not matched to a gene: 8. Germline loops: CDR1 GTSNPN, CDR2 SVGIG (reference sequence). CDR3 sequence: CAWSVRSGGGQPQHF. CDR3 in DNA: TGTGCCTGGAGTGTACGATCAGGGGGCGGCCAGCCCCAGCATTTT.

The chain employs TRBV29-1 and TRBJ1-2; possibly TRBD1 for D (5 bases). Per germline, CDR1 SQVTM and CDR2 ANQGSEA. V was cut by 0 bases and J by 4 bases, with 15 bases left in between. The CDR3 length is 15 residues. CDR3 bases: TGCAGCGTTGAAGATGGGTCGACAGTCCTCTATGGCTACACCTTC. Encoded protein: CSVEDGSTVLYGYTF.

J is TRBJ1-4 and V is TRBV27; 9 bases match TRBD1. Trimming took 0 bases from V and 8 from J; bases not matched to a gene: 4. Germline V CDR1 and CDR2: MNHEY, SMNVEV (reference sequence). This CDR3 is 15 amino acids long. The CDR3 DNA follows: TGTGCCAGCAGTTTATCCCGGGACAGGGTGGAAAAACTGTTTTTT. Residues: CASSLSRDRVEKLFF.

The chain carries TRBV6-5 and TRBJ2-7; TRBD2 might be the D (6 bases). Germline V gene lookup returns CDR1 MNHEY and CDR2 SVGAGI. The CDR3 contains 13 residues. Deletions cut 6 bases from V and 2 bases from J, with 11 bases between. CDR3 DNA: TGTGCCAGCAGAAGCGGGTCTCCCTACGAGCAGTACTTC. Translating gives CASRSGSPYEQYF.

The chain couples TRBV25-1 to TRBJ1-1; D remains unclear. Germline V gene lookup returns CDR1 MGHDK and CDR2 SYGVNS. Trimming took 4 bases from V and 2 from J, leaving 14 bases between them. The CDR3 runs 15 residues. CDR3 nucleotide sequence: TGTGCCAGCAGTGGACCCCGGGATCGAAACACTGAAGCTTTCTTT. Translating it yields CASSGPRDRNTEAFF.

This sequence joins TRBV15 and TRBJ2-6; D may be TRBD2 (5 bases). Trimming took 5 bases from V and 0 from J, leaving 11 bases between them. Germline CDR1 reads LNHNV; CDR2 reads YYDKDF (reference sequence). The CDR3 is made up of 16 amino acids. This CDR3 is CATSGRLVSGANVLTF. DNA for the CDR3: TGTGCCACCAGCGGGAGACTGGTCTCTGGGGCCAACGTCCTGACTTTC. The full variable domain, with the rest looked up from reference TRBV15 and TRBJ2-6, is DAMVIQNPRYQVTQFGKPVTLSCSQTLNHNVMYWYQQKSSQAPKLLFHYYDKDFNNEADTPDNFQSRRPNTSFCFLDIRSPGLGDTAMYLCATSGRLVSGANVLTFGAGSRLTVL.

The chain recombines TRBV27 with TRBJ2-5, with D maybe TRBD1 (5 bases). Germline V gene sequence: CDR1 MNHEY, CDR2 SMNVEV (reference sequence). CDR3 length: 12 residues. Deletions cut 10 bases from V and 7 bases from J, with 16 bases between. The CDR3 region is CATITGQGTQYF. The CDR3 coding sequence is TGTGCCACCATCACCGGGCAGGGGACCCAGTACTTC.

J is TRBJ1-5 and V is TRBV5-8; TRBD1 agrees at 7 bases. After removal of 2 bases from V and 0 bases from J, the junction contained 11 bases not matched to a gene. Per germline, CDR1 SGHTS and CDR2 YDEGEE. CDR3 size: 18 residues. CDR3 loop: CASSLTGAAEYSNQPQHF. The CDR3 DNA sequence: TGTGCCAGCAGCTTAACAGGGGCCGCTGAATATAGCAATCAGCCCCAGCATTTT.

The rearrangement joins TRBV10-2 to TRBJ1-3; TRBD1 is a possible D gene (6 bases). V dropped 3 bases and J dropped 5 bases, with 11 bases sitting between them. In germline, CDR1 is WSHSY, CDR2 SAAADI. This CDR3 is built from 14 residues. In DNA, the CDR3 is TGCGCCAGCAGTGAAGGGGGTCCTCGAAACACCATATATTTT. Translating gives CASSEGGPRNTIYF.

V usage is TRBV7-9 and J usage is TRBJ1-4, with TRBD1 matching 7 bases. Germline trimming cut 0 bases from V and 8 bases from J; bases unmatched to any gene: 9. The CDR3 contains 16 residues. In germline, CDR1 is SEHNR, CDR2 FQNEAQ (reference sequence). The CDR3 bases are TGTGCCAGCAGCTTAGCCAAAGGGACAGTAAACGAAAAACTGTTTTTT. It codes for CASSLAKGTVNEKLFF.

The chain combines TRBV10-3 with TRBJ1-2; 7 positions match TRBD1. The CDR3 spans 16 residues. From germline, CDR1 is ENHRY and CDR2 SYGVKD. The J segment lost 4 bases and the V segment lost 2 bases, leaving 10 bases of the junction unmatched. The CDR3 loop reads CAISEGTADSSYGYTF. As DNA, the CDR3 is TGTGCCATCAGTGAGGGGACAGCCGATTCCTCCTATGGCTACACCTTC.

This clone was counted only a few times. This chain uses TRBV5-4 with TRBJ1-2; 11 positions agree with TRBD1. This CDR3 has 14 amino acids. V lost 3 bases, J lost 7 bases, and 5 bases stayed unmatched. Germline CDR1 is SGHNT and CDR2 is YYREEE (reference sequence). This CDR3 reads CASSSGQGDVGYTF. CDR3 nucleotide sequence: TGTGCCAGCAGCTCGGGACAGGGGGACGTTGGCTACACCTTC.

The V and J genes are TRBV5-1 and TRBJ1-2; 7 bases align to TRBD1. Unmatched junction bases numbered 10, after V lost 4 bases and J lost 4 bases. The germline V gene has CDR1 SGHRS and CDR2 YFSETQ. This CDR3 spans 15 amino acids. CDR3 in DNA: TGCGCCAGCAGCGGTAGGCAGGGGGGAGTCTATGGCTACACCTTC. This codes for CASSGRQGGVYGYTF.

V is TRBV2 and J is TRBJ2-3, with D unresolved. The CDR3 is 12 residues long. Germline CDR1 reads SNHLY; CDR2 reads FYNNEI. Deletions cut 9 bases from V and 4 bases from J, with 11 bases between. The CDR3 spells CASMAFSDTQYF. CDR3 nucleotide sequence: TGTGCCAGTATGGCCTTTTCAGATACGCAGTATTTT.

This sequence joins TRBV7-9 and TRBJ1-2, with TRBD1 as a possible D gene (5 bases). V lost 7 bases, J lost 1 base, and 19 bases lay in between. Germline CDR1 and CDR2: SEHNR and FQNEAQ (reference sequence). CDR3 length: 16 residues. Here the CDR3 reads CASIPDTGRGNYGYTF. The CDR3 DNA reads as TGTGCCAGCATCCCGGACACCGGGAGGGGTAACTATGGCTACACCTTC. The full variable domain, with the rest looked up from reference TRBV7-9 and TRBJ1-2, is DTGVSQNPRHKITKRGQNVTFRCDPISEHNRLYWYRQTLGQGPEFLTYFQNEAQLEKSRLLSDRFSAERPKGSFSTLEIQRTEQGDSAMYLCASIPDTGRGNYGYTFGSGTRLTVV.

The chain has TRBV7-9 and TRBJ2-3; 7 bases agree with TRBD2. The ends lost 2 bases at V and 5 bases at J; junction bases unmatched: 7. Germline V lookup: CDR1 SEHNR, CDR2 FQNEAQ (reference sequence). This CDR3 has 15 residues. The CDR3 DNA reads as TGTGCCAGCAGCTTACTTGCGGGAGTGGGAGATACGCAGTATTTT. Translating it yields CASSLLAGVGDTQYF.